Below, 6 T cell receptor beta chains from the same sample are listed, as sequenced in a study of shared clonotypes between healthy human individuals. Only in-frame clones appear in the TCRdb table, and some are missing; sequencing was by immunoSEQ multiplex PCR. The table records about 2 million clones, about 95% of them present only once. Naive CD8 cells comprised CD45RO-negative, CCR7-positively selected cells, excluding terminally differentiated effector memory CD45RA+ cells. The sequenced material came from naive CD8+ T cells sorted from blood. These receptors came from a man in his late teens or twenties in good health.

This chain connects TRBV27 to TRBJ2-7; 10 nucleotides agree with TRBD1. Germline trimming cut 3 bases from V and 0 bases from J; bases unmatched to any gene: 5. CDR1 is MNHEY, CDR2 SMNVEV, per germline (reference sequence). This CDR3 comprises 16 residues. CDR3 sequence reads: CASSFLTGGDSYEQYF. In nucleotides, the CDR3 is TGTGCCAGCAGTTTCCTGACAGGGGGCGACTCCTACGAGCAGTACTTC.

The chain employs TRBV18 and TRBJ2-2, with D tentatively TRBD1 (5 bases). Germline assignment: CDR1 KGHSH and CDR2 LQKENI. This CDR3 is built from 16 residues. Trimming left V 0 bases short and J 0 bases short, with 8 bases between. The CDR3 spells CASSPPPGSNTGELFF. The CDR3 nucleotides read TGTGCCAGCTCACCACCGCCAGGGTCGAACACCGGGGAGCTGTTTTTT. Full variable domain (rest looked up from reference TRBV18 and TRBJ2-2): NAGVMQNPRHLVRRRGQEARLRCSPMKGHSHVYWYRQLPEEGLKFMVYLQKENIIDESGMPKERFSAEFPKEGPSILRIQQVVRGDSAAYFCASSPPPGSNTGELFFGEGSRLTVL.

Details on this clone: The identical CDR3 is also encoded by other nucleotide sequences in the sample. The chain carries TRBV4-2 and TRBJ2-7; D ambiguous. V was trimmed by 0 bases and J by 4 bases, leaving 1 base between them. CDR1 and CDR2 from the germline V gene are LGHNA and YNFKEQ. The CDR3 extends over 11 amino acids. CDR3 DNA: TGTGCCAGCAGCCAAGAGTACGAGCAGTACTTC. As protein: CASSQEYEQYF.

The rearrangement joins TRBV28 to TRBJ1-5; no clear D gene. This CDR3 has 13 residues. Germline CDR1 reads MDHEN; CDR2 reads SYDVKM. V lost 5 bases, J lost 6 bases, and 11 bases lay in between. This CDR3 is CASSQGWGQPQHF. Written as DNA, the CDR3 is TGTGCCAGCAGTCAAGGTTGGGGTCAGCCCCAGCATTTT.

The V call is TRBV27, the J call TRBJ2-3; TRBD2 aligns across 11 bases. The CDR3 has 15 residues. The junction had 5 bases not matched to a gene; V was cut back by 4 bases and J by 5 bases. CDR1 MNHEY and CDR2 SMNVEV come from the germline V gene (reference sequence). This CDR3 reads CASSSLAGVRDTQYF. The CDR3 nucleotides are TGTGCCAGCAGTTCACTAGCGGGAGTGCGAGATACGCAGTATTTT.

This chain uses TRBV13 with TRBJ2-7; 9 bases align to TRBD1. The CDR3 sequence is 14 residues long. J was trimmed by 5 bases and V by 5 bases; bases with no gene match: 7. Germline lookup yields CDR1 PRHDT and CDR2 FYEKMQ (reference sequence). This CDR3 reads CASSPGQGRDEQYF. CDR3 sequence (DNA): TGTGCCAGCAGCCCAGGACAGGGGAGGGACGAGCAGTACTTC.